The subject of this entry is one T cell receptor beta chain. As handled by the study authors: Amplification with reference gene primers provided the estimates of nucleated cell counts. Clones were sequenced by immunoSEQ multiplex PCR, and TCRdb holds only the in-frame ones, with some missing. V and J calls and clone size are copied from that table; D and trimming were computed from the DNA. The sample gives fewer than 350,000 clones, 86% of which show up once; less than 15% is in the top ten. The data belong to a study of blood T cell repertoires in COVID-19. Across the whole study: Whether acute or convalescent, the COVID-19 samples came from the United States, Italy and Spain. From T cells, B-cell-depleted T cells, or PBMCs came the material, which was cDNA or gDNA.

Sequenced material: peripheral blood. This TCR was recovered from a woman aged 25 to 39 with COVID-19, enrolled during active disease.

The CDR3 DNA reads as TGTGCCAGCAGTTTCACAGGGAACACTGAAGCTTTCTTT. It codes for CASSFTGNTEAFF. The V gene is TRBV12-3 or TRBV12-4, the J gene TRBJ1-1; a weak D match, TRBD1 (5 bases). The ends were cut back, 3 bases at V and 1 base at J, with 6 bases in the middle. This CDR3 is built from 13 residues.